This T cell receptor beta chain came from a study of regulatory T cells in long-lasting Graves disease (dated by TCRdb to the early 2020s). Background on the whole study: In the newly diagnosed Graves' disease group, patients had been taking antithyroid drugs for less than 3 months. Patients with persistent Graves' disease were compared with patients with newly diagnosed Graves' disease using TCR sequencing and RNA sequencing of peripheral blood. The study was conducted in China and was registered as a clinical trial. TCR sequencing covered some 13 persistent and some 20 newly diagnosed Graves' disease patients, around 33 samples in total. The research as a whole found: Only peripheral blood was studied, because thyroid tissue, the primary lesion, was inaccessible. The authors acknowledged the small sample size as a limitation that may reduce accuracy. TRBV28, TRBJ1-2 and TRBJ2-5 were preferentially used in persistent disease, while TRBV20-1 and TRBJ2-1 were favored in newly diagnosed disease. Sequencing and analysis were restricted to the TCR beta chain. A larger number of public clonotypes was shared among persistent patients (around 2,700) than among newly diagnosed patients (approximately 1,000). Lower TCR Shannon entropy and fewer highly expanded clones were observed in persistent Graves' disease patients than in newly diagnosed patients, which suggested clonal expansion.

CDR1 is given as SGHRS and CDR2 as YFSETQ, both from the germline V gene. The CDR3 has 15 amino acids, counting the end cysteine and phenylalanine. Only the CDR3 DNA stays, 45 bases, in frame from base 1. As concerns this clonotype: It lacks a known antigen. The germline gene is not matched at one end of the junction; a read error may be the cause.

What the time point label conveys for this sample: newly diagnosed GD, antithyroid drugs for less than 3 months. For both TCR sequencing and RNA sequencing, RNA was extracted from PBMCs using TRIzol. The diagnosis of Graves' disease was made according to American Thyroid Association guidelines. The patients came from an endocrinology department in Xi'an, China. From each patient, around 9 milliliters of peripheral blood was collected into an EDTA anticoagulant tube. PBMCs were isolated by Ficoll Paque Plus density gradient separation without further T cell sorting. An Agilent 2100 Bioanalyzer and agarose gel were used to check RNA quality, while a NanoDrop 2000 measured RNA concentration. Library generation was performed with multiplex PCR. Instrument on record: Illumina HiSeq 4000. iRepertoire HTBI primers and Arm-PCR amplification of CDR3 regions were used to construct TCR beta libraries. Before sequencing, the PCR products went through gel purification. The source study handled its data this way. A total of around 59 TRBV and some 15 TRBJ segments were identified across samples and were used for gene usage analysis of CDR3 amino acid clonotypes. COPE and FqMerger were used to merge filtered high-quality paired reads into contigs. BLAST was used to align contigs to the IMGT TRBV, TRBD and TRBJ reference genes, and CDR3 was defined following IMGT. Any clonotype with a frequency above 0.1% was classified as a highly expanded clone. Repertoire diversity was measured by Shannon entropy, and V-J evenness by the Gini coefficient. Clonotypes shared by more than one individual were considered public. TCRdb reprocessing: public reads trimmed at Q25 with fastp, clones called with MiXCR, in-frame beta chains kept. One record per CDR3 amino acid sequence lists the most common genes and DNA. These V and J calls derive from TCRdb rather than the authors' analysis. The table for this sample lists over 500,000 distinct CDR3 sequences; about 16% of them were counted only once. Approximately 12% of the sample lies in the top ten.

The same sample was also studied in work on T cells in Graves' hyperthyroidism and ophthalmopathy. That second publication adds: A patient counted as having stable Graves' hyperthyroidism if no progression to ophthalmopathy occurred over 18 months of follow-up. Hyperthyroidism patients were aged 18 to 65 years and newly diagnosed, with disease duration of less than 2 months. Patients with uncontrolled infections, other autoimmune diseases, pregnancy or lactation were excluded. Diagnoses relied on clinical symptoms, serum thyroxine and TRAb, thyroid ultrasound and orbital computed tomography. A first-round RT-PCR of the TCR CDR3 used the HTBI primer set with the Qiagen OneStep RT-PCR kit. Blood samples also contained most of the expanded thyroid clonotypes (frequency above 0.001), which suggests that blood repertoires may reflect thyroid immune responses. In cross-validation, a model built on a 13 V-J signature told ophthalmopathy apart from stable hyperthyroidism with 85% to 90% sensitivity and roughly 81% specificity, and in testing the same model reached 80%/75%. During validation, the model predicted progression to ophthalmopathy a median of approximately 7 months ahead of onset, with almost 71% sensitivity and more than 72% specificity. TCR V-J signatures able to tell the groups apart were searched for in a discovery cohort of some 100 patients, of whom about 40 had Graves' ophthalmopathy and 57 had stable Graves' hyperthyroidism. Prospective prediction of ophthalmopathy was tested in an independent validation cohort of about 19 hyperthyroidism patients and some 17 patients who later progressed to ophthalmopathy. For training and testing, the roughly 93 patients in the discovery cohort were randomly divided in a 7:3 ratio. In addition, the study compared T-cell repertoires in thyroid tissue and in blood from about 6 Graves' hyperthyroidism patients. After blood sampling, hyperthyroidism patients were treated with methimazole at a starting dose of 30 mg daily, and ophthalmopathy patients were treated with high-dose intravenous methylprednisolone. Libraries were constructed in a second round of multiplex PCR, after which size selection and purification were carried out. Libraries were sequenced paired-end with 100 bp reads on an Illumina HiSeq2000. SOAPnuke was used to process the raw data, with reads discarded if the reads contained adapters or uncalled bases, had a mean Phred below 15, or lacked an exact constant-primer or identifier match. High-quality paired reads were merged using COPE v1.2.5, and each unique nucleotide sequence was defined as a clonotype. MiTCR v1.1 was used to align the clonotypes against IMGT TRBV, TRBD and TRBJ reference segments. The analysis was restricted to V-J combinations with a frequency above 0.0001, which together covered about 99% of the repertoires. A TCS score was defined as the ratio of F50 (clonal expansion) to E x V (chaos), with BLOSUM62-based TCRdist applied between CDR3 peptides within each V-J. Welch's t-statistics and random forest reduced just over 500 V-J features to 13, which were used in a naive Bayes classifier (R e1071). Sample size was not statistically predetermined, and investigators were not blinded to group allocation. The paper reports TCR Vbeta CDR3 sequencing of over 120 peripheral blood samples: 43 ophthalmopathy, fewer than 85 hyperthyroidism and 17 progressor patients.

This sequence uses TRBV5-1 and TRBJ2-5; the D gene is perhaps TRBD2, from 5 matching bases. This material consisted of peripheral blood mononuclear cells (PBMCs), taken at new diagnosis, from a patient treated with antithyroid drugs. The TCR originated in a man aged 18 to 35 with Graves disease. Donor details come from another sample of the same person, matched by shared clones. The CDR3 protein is CASSLEVRARETQYF. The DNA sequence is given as TGTGCCAGCAGCTTGGAGGTCCGGGCTCGAGAGACCCAGTACTTC.